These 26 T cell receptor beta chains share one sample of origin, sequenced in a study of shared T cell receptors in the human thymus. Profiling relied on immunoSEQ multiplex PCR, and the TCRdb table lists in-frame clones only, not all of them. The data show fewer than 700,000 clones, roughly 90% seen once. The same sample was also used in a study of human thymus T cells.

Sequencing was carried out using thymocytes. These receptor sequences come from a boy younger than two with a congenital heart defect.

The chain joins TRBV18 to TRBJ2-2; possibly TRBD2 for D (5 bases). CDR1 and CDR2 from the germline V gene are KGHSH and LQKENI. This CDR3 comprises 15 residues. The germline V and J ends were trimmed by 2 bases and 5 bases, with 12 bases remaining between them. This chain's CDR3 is CASSPAAGRTGELFF. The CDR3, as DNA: TGTGCCAGCTCACCAGCGGCGGGCCGGACCGGGGAGCTGTTTTTT.

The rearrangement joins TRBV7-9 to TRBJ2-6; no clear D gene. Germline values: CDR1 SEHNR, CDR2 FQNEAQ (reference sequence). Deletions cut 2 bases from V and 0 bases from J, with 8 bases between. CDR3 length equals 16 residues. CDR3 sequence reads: CASSLYNSSGANVLTF. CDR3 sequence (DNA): TGTGCCAGCAGCTTATACAATTCCTCTGGGGCCAACGTCCTGACTTTC.

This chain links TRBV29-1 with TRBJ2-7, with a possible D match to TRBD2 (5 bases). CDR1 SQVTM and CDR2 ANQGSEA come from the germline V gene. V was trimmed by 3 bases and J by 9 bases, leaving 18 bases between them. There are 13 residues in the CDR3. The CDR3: CSVDEVGGEGQYF. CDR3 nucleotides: TGCAGCGTTGACGAGGTAGGCGGAGAGGGGCAGTACTTC.

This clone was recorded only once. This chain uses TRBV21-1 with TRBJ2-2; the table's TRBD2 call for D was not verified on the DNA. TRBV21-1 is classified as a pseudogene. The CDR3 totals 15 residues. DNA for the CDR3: TGTGCCAGTAGGCCCATCTCGGGATTGTCCGGGGAGCTGTTTTTT. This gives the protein CASRPISGLSGELFF.

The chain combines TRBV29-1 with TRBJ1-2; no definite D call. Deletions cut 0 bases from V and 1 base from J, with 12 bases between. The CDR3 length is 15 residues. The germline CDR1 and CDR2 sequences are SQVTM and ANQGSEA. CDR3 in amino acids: CSVEDRPTVNYGYTF. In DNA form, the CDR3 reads TGCAGCGTTGAAGATAGACCCACAGTTAACTATGGCTACACCTTC. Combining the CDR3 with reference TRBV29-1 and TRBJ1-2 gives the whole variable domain SAVISQKPSRDICQRGTSLTIQCQVDSQVTMMFWYRQQPGQSLTLIATANQGSEATYESGFVIDKFPISRPNLTFSTLTVSNMSPEDSSIYLCSVEDRPTVNYGYTFGSGTRLTVV.

This CDR3 is CASSLGPGLAGGPDTQYF. The CDR3 coding sequence is TGCGCCAGCAGCTTGGGTCCGGGACTAGCGGGAGGACCAGATACGCAGTATTTT. This chain connects TRBV5-1 to TRBJ2-3, with 15 bases lining up with TRBD2. Germline V gives CDR1 SGHRS, CDR2 YFSETQ. The CDR3 loop spans 18 amino acids. With 0 bases clipped from V and 4 bases from J, the junction kept 6 bases outside the gene matches. Combining the CDR3 with reference TRBV5-1 and TRBJ2-3 gives the whole variable domain KAGVTQTPRYLIKTRGQQVTLSCSPISGHRSVSWYQQTPGQGLQFLFEYFSETQRNKGNFPGRFSGRQFSNSRSEMNVSTLELGDSALYLCASSLGPGLAGGPDTQYFGPGTRLTVL.

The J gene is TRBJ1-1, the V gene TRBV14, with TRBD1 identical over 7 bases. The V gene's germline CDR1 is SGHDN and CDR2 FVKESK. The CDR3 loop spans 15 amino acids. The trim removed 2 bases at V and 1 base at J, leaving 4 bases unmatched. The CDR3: CASSQKQGPNTEAFF. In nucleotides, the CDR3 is TGTGCCAGCAGCCAAAAACAGGGGCCGAACACTGAAGCTTTCTTT.

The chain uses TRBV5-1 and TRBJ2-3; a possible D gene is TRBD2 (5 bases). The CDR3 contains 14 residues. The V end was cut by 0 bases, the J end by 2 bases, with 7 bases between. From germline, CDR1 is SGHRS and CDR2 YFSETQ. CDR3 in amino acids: CASSLASPTDTQYF. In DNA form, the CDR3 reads TGCGCCAGCAGCTTGGCTAGCCCCACAGATACGCAGTATTTT.

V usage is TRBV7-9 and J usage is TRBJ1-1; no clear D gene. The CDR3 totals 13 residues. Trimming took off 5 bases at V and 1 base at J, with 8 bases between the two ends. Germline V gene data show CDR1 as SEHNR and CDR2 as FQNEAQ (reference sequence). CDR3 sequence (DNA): TGTGCCAGCAGCCTGACGGGGAACACTGAAGCTTTCTTT. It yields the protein CASSLTGNTEAFF.

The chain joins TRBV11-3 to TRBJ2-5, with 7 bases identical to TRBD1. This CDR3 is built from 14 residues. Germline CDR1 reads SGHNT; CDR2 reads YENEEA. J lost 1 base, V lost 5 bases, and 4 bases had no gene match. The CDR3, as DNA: TGTGCCAGCAGCCACGACAGGGCCCAAGAGACCCAGTACTTC. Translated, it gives CASSHDRAQETQYF. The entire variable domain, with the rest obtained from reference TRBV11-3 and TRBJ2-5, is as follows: EAGVVQSPRYKIIEKKQPVAFWCNPISGHNTLYWYLQNLGQGPELLIRYENEEAVDDSQLPKDRFSAERLKGVDSTLKIQPAELGDSAVYLCASSHDRAQETQYFGPGTRLLVL.

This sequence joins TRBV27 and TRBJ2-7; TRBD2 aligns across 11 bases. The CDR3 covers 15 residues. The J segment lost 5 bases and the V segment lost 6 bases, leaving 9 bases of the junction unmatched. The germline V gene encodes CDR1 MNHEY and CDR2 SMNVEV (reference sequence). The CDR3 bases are TGTGCCAGCAGGGGACCGACTAGCGGGACCCACGAGCAGTACTTC. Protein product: CASRGPTSGTHEQYF.

Here the CDR3 reads CASSPGLAGPYEQYF. CDR3 nucleotide sequence: TGTGCCAGCAGCCCAGGACTAGCGGGACCGTACGAGCAGTACTTC. This chain joins TRBV7-8 and TRBJ2-7, with 12 bases aligning to TRBD2. V was pared by 5 bases and J by 4 bases, with 6 bases of the junction left unmatched. The CDR3 totals 15 residues. CDR1 is SGHVS and CDR2 is FQNEAQ in the germline V gene.

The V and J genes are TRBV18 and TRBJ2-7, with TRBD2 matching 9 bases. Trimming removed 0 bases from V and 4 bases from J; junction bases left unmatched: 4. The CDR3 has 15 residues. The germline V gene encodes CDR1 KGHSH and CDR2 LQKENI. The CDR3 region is CASSPPPSGKYEQYF. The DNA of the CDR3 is TGTGCCAGCTCACCACCCCCTAGCGGGAAATACGAGCAGTACTTC.

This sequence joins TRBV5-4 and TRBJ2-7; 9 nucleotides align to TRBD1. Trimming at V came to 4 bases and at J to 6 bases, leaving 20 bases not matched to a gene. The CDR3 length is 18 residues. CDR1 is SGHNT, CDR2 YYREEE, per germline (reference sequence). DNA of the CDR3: TGTGCCAGCAGCCGGGACAGGGCGAATTCCCGGGGGAGTAGCGAGCAGTACTTC. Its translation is CASSRDRANSRGSSEQYF.

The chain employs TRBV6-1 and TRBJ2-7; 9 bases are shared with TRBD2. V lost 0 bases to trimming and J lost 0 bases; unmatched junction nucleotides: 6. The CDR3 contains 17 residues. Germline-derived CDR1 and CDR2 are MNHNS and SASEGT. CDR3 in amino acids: CASSEAQRGDSSYEQYF. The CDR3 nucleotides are TGTGCCAGCAGTGAAGCCCAGCGGGGGGACAGCTCCTACGAGCAGTACTTC.

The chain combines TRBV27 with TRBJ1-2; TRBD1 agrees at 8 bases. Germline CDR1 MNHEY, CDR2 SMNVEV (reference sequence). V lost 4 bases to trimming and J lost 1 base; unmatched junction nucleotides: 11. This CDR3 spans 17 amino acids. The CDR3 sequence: CASSSIRPDRVNYGYTF. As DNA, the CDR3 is TGTGCCAGCAGTTCTATTAGGCCGGACAGGGTTAACTATGGCTACACCTTC.

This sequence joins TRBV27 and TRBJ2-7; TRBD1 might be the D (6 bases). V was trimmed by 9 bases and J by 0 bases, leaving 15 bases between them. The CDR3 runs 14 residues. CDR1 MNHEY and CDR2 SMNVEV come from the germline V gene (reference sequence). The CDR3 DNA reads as TGTGCCAGTACGGACAGACCAAACTCCTACGAGCAGTACTTC. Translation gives CASTDRPNSYEQYF.

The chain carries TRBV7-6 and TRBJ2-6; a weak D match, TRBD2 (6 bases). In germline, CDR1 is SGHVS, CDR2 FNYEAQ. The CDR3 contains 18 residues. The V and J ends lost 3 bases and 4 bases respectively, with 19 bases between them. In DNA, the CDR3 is TGTGCCAGCAGCTTGGGAGGCGGAGCTTACCGCGGGGCCAACGTCCTGACTTTC. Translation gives CASSLGGGAYRGANVLTF.

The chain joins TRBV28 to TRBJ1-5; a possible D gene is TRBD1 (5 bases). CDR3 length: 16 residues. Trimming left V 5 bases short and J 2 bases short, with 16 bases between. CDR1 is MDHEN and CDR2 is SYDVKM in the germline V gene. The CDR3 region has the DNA TGTGCCAGCAGTCCACCCCGCGACAGCCGCAATCAGCCCCAGCATTTT. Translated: CASSPPRDSRNQPQHF.

Here the CDR3 DNA reads TGTGCCAGCAGCTTCCGGAGACAGGTTGGGGCCAACGTCCTGACTTTC. Residues: CASSFRRQVGANVLTF. The genes are TRBV7-8 and TRBJ2-6; D is possibly TRBD1 (6 bases). This CDR3 has 16 amino acids. V dropped 3 bases and J dropped 3 bases, with 12 bases sitting between them. CDR1 and CDR2 from the germline V gene are SGHVS and FQNEAQ.

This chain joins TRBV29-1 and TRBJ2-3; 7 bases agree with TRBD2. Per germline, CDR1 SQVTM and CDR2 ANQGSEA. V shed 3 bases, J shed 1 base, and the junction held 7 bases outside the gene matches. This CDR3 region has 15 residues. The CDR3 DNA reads TGCAGCGTTGATCTACGGGAGGTTGGCACAGATACGCAGTATTTT. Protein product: CSVDLREVGTDTQYF.

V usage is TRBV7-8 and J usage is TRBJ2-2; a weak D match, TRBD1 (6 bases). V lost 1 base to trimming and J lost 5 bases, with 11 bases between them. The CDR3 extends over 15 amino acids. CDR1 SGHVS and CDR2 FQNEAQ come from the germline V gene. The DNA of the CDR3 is TGTGCCAGCAGCTTAGGCAGGGGTCGAACCGGGGAGCTGTTTTTT. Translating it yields CASSLGRGRTGELFF.

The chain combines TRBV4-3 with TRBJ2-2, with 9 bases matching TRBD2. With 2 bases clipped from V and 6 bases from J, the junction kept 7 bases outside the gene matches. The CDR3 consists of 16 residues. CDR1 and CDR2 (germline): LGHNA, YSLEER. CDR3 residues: CASSQRIAGVAGELFF. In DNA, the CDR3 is TGCGCCAGCAGCCAACGAATAGCGGGAGTGGCCGGGGAGCTGTTTTTT.

The CDR3, as DNA: TGCACCAGCAGCCAAGACCGAGGGACAGGGTACTCAGGAAACACCATATATTTT. This gives the protein CTSSQDRGTGYSGNTIYF. The gene calls are TRBV1 and TRBJ1-3; the table's D call TRBD1 went unverified against the DNA. TRBV1 is designated a pseudogene. This CDR3 comprises 18 residues.

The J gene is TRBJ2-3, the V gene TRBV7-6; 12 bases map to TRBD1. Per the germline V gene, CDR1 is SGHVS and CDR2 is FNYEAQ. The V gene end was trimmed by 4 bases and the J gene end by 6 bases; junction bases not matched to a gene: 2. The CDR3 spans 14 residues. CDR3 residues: CASSWDRGPDTQYF. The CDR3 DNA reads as TGTGCCAGCAGCTGGGACAGGGGGCCGGATACGCAGTATTTT. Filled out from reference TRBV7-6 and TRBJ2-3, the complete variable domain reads GAGVSQSPRYKVTKRGQDVALRCDPISGHVSLYWYRQALGQGPEFLTYFNYEAQQDKSGLPNDRFSAERPEGSISTLTIQRTEQRDSAMYRCASSWDRGPDTQYFGPGTRLTVL.

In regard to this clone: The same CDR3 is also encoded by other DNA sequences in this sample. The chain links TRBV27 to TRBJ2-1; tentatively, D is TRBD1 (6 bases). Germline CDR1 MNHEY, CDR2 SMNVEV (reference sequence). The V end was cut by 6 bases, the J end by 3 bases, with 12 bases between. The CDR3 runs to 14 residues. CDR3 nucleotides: TGTGCCAGCAGGGGGGCGGATAGCTACAATGAGCAGTTCTTC. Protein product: CASRGADSYNEQFF.